Presented here are 21 T cell receptor beta chains from one specimen sequenced in a study of regulatory T cells in long-lasting Graves disease. Time point meaning: newly diagnosed GD, antithyroid drugs for less than 3 months. Extracted RNA from PBMCs served as the source of the TCR library. Investigators prepared the TCR beta libraries by applying iRepertoire HTBI primers and Arm-PCR of CDR3 regions. One entry per CDR3 protein, called by TCRdb with MiXCR from the multiplex PCR reads. Among some 370,000 distinct CDR3 sequences listed, approximately 12% were seen once. The sample also formed part of further work on T cells in Graves' hyperthyroidism and ophthalmopathy.

The sample here was peripheral blood mononuclear cells (PBMCs), taken at new diagnosis, from a patient treated with antithyroid drugs. These receptors were collected from a woman aged 18 to 35 with Graves disease.

The chain's CDR3 is CSARRGGESQPQHF. CDR3 nucleotides: TGCAGTGCTAGAAGGGGGGGTGAGAGTCAGCCCCAGCATTTT. The chain uses TRBV20-1 and TRBJ1-5; D possibly corresponds to TRBD1 (6 bases). This CDR3 spans 14 amino acids. The germline V and J ends were trimmed by 2 bases and 6 bases, with 14 bases remaining between them. From germline, CDR1 is DFQATT and CDR2 SNEGSKA (reference sequence).

There are a few counts of this clonotype. This chain connects TRBV2 to TRBJ2-1, with TRBD2 identical over 9 bases. Per germline, CDR1 SNHLY and CDR2 FYNNEI. The CDR3 is made up of 19 amino acids. V dropped 3 bases and J dropped 9; count of bases not matched to a gene: 21. CDR3 nucleotides: TGTGCCAGCAGTGACGGGGGGGTCGTTTGGACTAGCGTCCCCCTTGAGCAGTTCTTC. It encodes CASSDGGVVWTSVPLEQFF. The entire variable domain, with the rest obtained from reference TRBV2 and TRBJ2-1, is as follows: EPEVTQTPSHQVTQMGQEVILRCVPISNHLYFYWYRQILGQKVEFLVSFYNNEISEKSEIFDDQFSVERPDGSNFTLKIRSTKLEDSAMYFCASSDGGVVWTSVPLEQFFGPGTRLTVL.

This clonotype was observed many times. This rearrangement joins TRBV12-3 or TRBV12-4 to TRBJ2-7; perhaps TRBD2 as D (7 bases). The V end was cut by 6 bases, the J end by 0 bases, with 21 bases between. This CDR3 has 17 residues. Here the CDR3 DNA reads TGTGCCAGCAGCCCCGGGGGGCGGGAGTTCTCCTCCTACGAGCAGTACTTC. Amino acid sequence: CASSPGGREFSSYEQYF.

This clonotype was observed many times. The chain combines TRBV20-1 with TRBJ2-7, with TRBD1 as a possible D gene (6 bases). With 6 bases removed from V and 3 bases from J, the gap between germline ends came to 12 bases. This CDR3 comprises 12 residues. Germline CDR1 DFQATT, CDR2 SNEGSKA (reference sequence). The CDR3 here is CSASRDNYEQYV. In DNA form, the CDR3 reads TGCAGTGCCTCCCGGGACAACTACGAGCAGTACGTC.

This clonotype was seen ten or more times. The genes are TRBV18 and TRBJ2-7, with 10 positions matching TRBD2. There are 16 residues in the CDR3. In germline, CDR1 is KGHSH, CDR2 LQKENI. V lost 4 bases, J lost 4 bases, and 10 bases stayed unmatched. The CDR3, as DNA: TGTGCCAGCTCACTTGCTAGGACTAGCGGAGCTTACGAGCAGTACTTC. This translates into CASSLARTSGAYEQYF.

Ten or more counts support this clonotype. The chain joins TRBV30 to TRBJ2-3; D possibly uses TRBD1 or TRBD2 (5 bases each). Germline-derived CDR1 and CDR2 are GTSNPN and SVGIG (reference sequence). The CDR3 is made up of 16 amino acids. V was trimmed by 0 bases and J by 0 bases, leaving 13 bases between them. CDR3 protein: CAWSVAGTGSTDTQYF. CDR3 coding DNA: TGTGCCTGGAGTGTAGCCGGGACGGGAAGCACAGATACGCAGTATTTT.

This chain links TRBV20-1 with TRBJ1-5; D call uncertain. Looked up from germline, CDR1 is DFQATT and CDR2 is SNEGSKA (reference sequence). The CDR3 consists of 13 residues. Trimming removed 4 bases at V and 7 bases at J, with 14 bases between. As DNA, the CDR3 is TGCAGTGCTATGTCAAGTCTGGGGCAGCCCCAGCATTTT. Its protein is CSAMSSLGQPQHF.

The sample holds many counts of this clonotype. The chain carries TRBV28 and TRBJ1-4; 9 bases agree with TRBD1. There are 15 residues in the CDR3. V trimming: 6 bases; J trimming: 4 bases; junction bases outside the gene matches: 6. Per the germline V gene, CDR1 is MDHEN and CDR2 is SYDVKM. This CDR3 reads CASSETGGDNEKLFF. CDR3 sequence (DNA): TGTGCCAGCAGCGAGACAGGGGGAGATAATGAAAAACTGTTTTTT.

This clonotype occurred many times. The chain has TRBV6-1 and TRBJ1-3; the D is unclear. Trimming cost V 5 bases and J 3 bases, with 11 bases left between them. CDR1 MNHNS and CDR2 SASEGT come from the germline V gene. The CDR3 has 14 amino acids. CDR3 residues: CASSRDDNGNTIYF. CDR3 sequence (DNA): TGTGCCAGCAGTCGCGATGACAATGGAAACACCATATATTTT.

This clonotype was found many times. The rearrangement links TRBV10-3 to TRBJ1-1; maybe TRBD1 (5 bases). Germline CDR1 ENHRY, CDR2 SYGVKD. Trimming took off 8 bases at V and 0 bases at J, with 13 bases between the two ends. The CDR3 extends over 14 amino acids. Here the CDR3 DNA reads TGTGCCATCGGGGACGGGGGGATGAACACTGAAGCTTTCTTT. This codes for CAIGDGGMNTEAFF.

This clonotype was detected only a few times. The CDR3 sequence: CASSPRGSSSYEQYF. The CDR3 coding sequence is TGTGCCAGCAGCCCGAGGGGATCGAGCTCCTACGAGCAGTACTTC. The gene calls are TRBV28 and TRBJ2-7; D may correspond to TRBD1 or TRBD2 (5 bases each). The CDR3 spans 15 residues. Germline V gene lookup returns CDR1 MDHEN and CDR2 SYDVKM. With 6 bases removed from V and 0 bases from J, the gap between germline ends came to 15 bases.

V and J are TRBV20-1 and TRBJ2-3; 13 bases are a match to TRBD2. V lost 4 bases to trimming and J lost 11 bases; unmatched junction nucleotides: 15. Germline CDR1 is DFQATT and CDR2 is SNEGSKA (reference sequence). The CDR3 is 16 amino acids. The CDR3 loop is CSAKSTTSGGAWKQYF. CDR3 sequence (DNA): TGCAGTGCTAAAAGCACCACTAGCGGGGGGGCCTGGAAGCAGTATTTT.

At least ten counts were recorded for this clonotype. The CDR3 here is CSVPSGRLYEQYF. In DNA form, the CDR3 reads TGCAGCGTTCCTAGCGGGAGACTCTACGAGCAGTACTTC. V is TRBV29-1 and J is TRBJ2-7; 10 bases are a match to TRBD2. Germline values: CDR1 SQVTM, CDR2 ANQGSEA. This CDR3 has 13 amino acids. V dropped 5 bases and J dropped 3; count of bases not matched to a gene: 4.

Ten or more counts support this clonotype. V and J are TRBV29-1 and TRBJ2-1; 9 bases are a match to TRBD2. The CDR3 is 14 residues long. Per germline, CDR1 SQVTM and CDR2 ANQGSEA. The V and J ends lost 4 bases and 3 bases, in that order; junction bases with no gene match: 4. Here the CDR3 reads CSVAGLANYNEQFF. The CDR3 DNA sequence: TGCAGCGTTGCTGGACTAGCGAACTACAATGAGCAGTTCTTC.

In this sample, this clonotype turned up a few times. V and J are TRBV7-2 and TRBJ1-1, with a tentative D call TRBD1 (6 bases). Trimming removed 5 bases from V and 5 bases from J, with 15 bases in between. Looked up from germline, CDR1 is SGHTA and CDR2 is FQGNSA. This CDR3 comprises 14 residues. This CDR3 reads CASSLGRGATEAFF. The CDR3 coding sequence is TGTGCCAGCAGCCTTGGGCGGGGGGCAACTGAAGCTTTCTTT.

This clonotype was counted between two and nine times. The CDR3 DNA is TGCAGTGCTGCGACAGGGGATTTGAACACTGAAGCTTTCTTT. This sequence encodes CSAATGDLNTEAFF. The genes are TRBV20-1 and TRBJ1-1; 8 bases are shared with TRBD1. Germline assignment: CDR1 DFQATT and CDR2 SNEGSKA (reference sequence). Trimming removed 5 bases from V and 0 bases from J; junction bases left unmatched: 5. CDR3 length: 14 amino acids.

The chain uses TRBV6-1 and TRBJ2-3; TRBD2 aligns across 15 bases. Germline V gives CDR1 MNHNS, CDR2 SASEGT. The V and J ends lost 10 bases and 4 bases, in that order; junction bases with no gene match: 15. This CDR3 is 18 amino acids long. The CDR3: CATYNLGTSGRFADTQYF. CDR3 in DNA: TGTGCCACCTACAATTTGGGGACTAGCGGGAGGTTCGCAGATACGCAGTATTTT.

This clonotype was seen ten or more times. V usage is TRBV28 and J usage is TRBJ2-1, with D tentatively TRBD2 (5 bases). There are 14 residues in the CDR3. Germline V gene data show CDR1 as MDHEN and CDR2 as SYDVKM. The V gene lost 3 bases and the J gene lost 8 bases, with 14 bases spanning the gap. The DNA of the CDR3 is TGTGCCAGCAGTTTCACGGGAACTGGTGATGAGCAGTTCTTC. It yields the protein CASSFTGTGDEQFF.

This clonotype was seen more than once but under ten times. The chain is built from TRBV4-3 and TRBJ2-7, with 12 bases that match TRBD2. This CDR3 has 18 residues. Germline V lookup: CDR1 LGHNA, CDR2 YSLEER. V lost 2 bases and J lost 2; bases outside the gene matches: 10. CDR3 in DNA: TGCGCCAGCAGCCAATGGGCTAGCGGGAGGGAAATAACCTACGAGCAGTACTTC. Protein sequence: CASSQWASGREITYEQYF.

The rearrangement uses TRBV7-8 and TRBJ2-2; D is uncertain. CDR1 and CDR2 (germline): SGHVS, FQNEAQ. The CDR3 is 15 residues long. Trimming stripped 5 bases from V and 4 bases from J, with 14 bases between. The CDR3 reads CASSAAGRTTGELFF. CDR3 nucleotides: TGTGCCAGCAGCGCGGCTGGCAGGACCACCGGGGAGCTGTTTTTT.

The table lists this clonotype with many counts. The gene calls are TRBV7-2 and TRBJ2-6; D is ambiguous. Per the germline V gene, CDR1 is SGHTA and CDR2 is FQGNSA. This CDR3 contains 12 residues. V gave up 2 bases and J gave up 16 bases, with 12 bases separating them. The CDR3 nucleotides are TGTGCCAGCAGCTTATTGAGTCAGGCTCTGACTTTC. This sequence encodes CASSLLSQALTF.